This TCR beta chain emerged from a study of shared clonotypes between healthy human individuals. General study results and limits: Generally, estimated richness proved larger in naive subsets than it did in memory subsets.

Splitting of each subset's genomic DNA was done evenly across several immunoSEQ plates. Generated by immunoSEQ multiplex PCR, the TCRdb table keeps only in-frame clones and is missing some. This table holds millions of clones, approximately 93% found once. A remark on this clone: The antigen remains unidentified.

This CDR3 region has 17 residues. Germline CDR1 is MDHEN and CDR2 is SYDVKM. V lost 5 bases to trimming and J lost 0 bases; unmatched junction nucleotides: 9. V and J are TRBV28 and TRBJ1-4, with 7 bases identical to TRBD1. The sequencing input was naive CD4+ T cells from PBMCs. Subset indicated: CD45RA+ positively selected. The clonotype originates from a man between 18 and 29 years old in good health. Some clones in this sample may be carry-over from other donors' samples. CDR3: CASSRARTGATNEKLFF. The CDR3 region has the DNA TGTGCCAGCAGTCGAGCCCGGACAGGAGCAACTAATGAAAAACTGTTTTTT.